This T cell receptor beta chain originates from a study of a mutant IDH1 vaccine in newly diagnosed glioma. Whole-study context: Patients had received radiotherapy, temozolomide, or both previously, most receiving both.

Details on this clone: The antigen is unknown.

This CDR3 contains 12 residues. Trimming took 6 bases from V and 1 from J, leaving 3 bases between them. CDR1 MDHEN and CDR2 SYDVKM come from the germline V gene. Profiled with immunoSEQ multiplex PCR; TCRdb holds only in-frame clones, not every one. Found here are more than 25,000 clones, over 75% of them singletons; the top ten hold 2% to 3%. Time point indicated: week 23, last vaccination. Alongside topical imiquimod, each dose of vaccine comprised 300 ug of mutant IDH1 20-mer peptide. The TCR was taken from a man aged 35-49 years with glioma. The sample consisted of PBMCs, taken from a glioma patient whose treatment included an IDH1 peptide vaccine. V usage is TRBV28 and J usage is TRBJ2-2; D gene uncertain. Here the CDR3 reads CASRGNTGELFF. The CDR3 bases are TGTGCCAGCAGGGGGAACACCGGGGAGCTGTTTTTT.